Listed below are T cell receptor beta chains from one sample, sequenced in a study of neurological immune-mediated disorders. TCRdb called the 5' RACE reads again in MiXCR, with one record for every CDR3 protein. Of about 57,000 distinct CDR3 sequences in the sample, around 10% were seen once. The sequenced sample consisted of PBMCs. All receptors derive from a male donor with HTLV-1-associated myelopathy (HAM/TSP). Both conserved end residues are part of each CDR3. The order of the fields is J gene, V gene, D gene, clone size, CDR3 protein, CDR3 DNA. D genes are given only for firm matches. Rows may omit the clone size; those that give it use once, few, many or a size class.

j_gene: TRBJ2-7; v_gene: TRBV27; d_gene: -; abundance: many; CDR3aa: CASSYRGVTGEQYF; CDR3nt: TGTGCCAGCAGTTATCGGGGCGTGACGGGGGAGCAGTACTTC
j_gene: TRBJ2-3; v_gene: TRBV5-1; d_gene: TRBD2; abundance: many; CDR3aa: CASSLGLAGAADTQYF; CDR3nt: TGCGCCAGCAGCTTAGGACTAGCGGGGGCAGCAGATACGCAGTATTTT
j_gene: TRBJ2-1; v_gene: TRBV12-3/TRBV12-4; d_gene: -; abundance: -; CDR3aa: CASSYSWGRHNEQFF; CDR3nt: TGTGCCAGCAGCTACTCCTGGGGACGTCACAATGAGCAGTTCTTC
j_gene: TRBJ2-5; v_gene: TRBV6-1; d_gene: -; abundance: many; CDR3aa: CASSVDIQETQYF; CDR3nt: TGTGCCAGCAGTGTGGACATCCAAGAGACCCAGTACTTC
j_gene: TRBJ2-7; v_gene: TRBV5-6; d_gene: -; abundance: many; CDR3aa: CASSLGTFYEQYF; CDR3nt: TGTGCCAGCAGCTTAGGGACGTTCTACGAGCAGTACTTC
j_gene: TRBJ1-6; v_gene: TRBV20-1; d_gene: -; abundance: many; CDR3aa: CSAEKEGNNSPLHF; CDR3nt: TGCAGTGCTGAGAAGGAGGGAAATAATTCACCCCTCCACTTT
j_gene: TRBJ2-1; v_gene: TRBV7-8; d_gene: -; abundance: many; CDR3aa: CASSSPVEQGWNNEQFF; CDR3nt: TGTGCCAGCAGCTCCCCAGTGGAGCAGGGTTGGAACAATGAGCAGTTCTTC
j_gene: TRBJ2-6; v_gene: TRBV5-1; d_gene: TRBD1; abundance: many; CDR3aa: CASSLVGQGLPGANVLTF; CDR3nt: TGCGCCAGCAGCTTGGTGGGACAGGGACTCCCTGGGGCCAACGTCCTGACTTTC
j_gene: TRBJ1-1; v_gene: TRBV6-5; d_gene: -; abundance: many; CDR3aa: CASSSLRRGAFF; CDR3nt: TGTGCCAGCAGTTCCCTGAGACGGGGTGCTTTCTTT
j_gene: TRBJ2-7; v_gene: TRBV27; d_gene: TRBD2; abundance: many; CDR3aa: CASSTLAGLTYEQYF; CDR3nt: TGTGCCAGCAGTACTCTAGCGGGGCTGACCTACGAGCAGTACTTC
j_gene: TRBJ1-2; v_gene: TRBV3-1; d_gene: -; abundance: many; CDR3aa: CASSQATAEYYGYTF; CDR3nt: TGTGCCAGCAGCCAAGCGACAGCCGAGTACTATGGCTACACCTTC
j_gene: TRBJ2-6; v_gene: TRBV5-1; d_gene: -; abundance: many; CDR3aa: CASSGTLGSGANVLTF; CDR3nt: TGCGCCAGCAGTGGGACACTCGGCTCTGGGGCCAACGTCCTGACTTTC
j_gene: TRBJ1-5; v_gene: TRBV20-1; d_gene: -; abundance: many; CDR3aa: CSAPVGRRNQPQHF; CDR3nt: TGCAGTGCCCCGGTAGGGCGGCGCAATCAGCCCCAGCATTTT
j_gene: TRBJ2-6; v_gene: TRBV28; d_gene: TRBD1; abundance: many; CDR3aa: CASSSAQGLEGANVLTF; CDR3nt: TGTGCCAGCAGCTCCGCACAGGGGTTGGAGGGGGCCAACGTCCTGACTTTC
j_gene: TRBJ1-1; v_gene: TRBV20-1; d_gene: TRBD1; abundance: many; CDR3aa: CSARDYKGLGGSGAFF; CDR3nt: TGCAGTGCTAGAGATTACAAAGGGTTAGGGGGCTCTGGAGCTTTCTTT
j_gene: TRBJ1-2; v_gene: TRBV6-5; d_gene: -; abundance: many; CDR3aa: CASSYTEQGLDNYGYTF; CDR3nt: TGTGCCAGCAGTTACACCGAACAGGGTCTAGATAACTATGGCTACACCTTC
j_gene: TRBJ1-1; v_gene: TRBV24-1; d_gene: -; abundance: many; CDR3aa: CATSGGGHTEAFF; CDR3nt: TGTGCCACCAGTGGGGGGGGGCACACTGAAGCTTTCTTT
j_gene: TRBJ2-3; v_gene: TRBV5-1; d_gene: -; abundance: -; CDR3aa: CASSLVVITDTQYF; CDR3nt: TGCGCCAGCAGCTTGGTTGTCATCACAGATACGCAGTATTTT
j_gene: TRBJ1-6; v_gene: TRBV15; d_gene: -; abundance: many; CDR3aa: CATSRESLGGSPLHF; CDR3nt: TGTGCCACCAGCAGAGAGTCCCTAGGGGGTTCACCCCTCCACTTT
j_gene: TRBJ2-1; v_gene: TRBV20-1; d_gene: TRBD2; abundance: many; CDR3aa: CSASSSGGATYNEQFF; CDR3nt: TGCAGTGCTAGTTCCAGCGGGGGGGCCACGTACAATGAGCAGTTCTTC
j_gene: TRBJ2-3; v_gene: TRBV4-3; d_gene: TRBD2; abundance: -; CDR3aa: CASSPSPGSGGADTQYF; CDR3nt: TGCGCCAGCAGCCCCTCCCCGGGAAGCGGGGGGGCAGATACGCAGTATTTT
j_gene: TRBJ1-4; v_gene: TRBV29-1; d_gene: -; abundance: many; CDR3aa: CSVAIGRGDEKLFF; CDR3nt: TGCAGCGTAGCTATCGGACGGGGGGATGAAAAACTGTTTTTT
j_gene: TRBJ1-4; v_gene: TRBV5-1; d_gene: -; abundance: few; CDR3aa: CASSLDGEGWYEKLFF; CDR3nt: TGCGCCAGCAGCTTGGATGGGGAGGGGTGGTACGAAAAACTGTTTTTT
j_gene: TRBJ2-5; v_gene: TRBV7-2; d_gene: TRBD2; abundance: medium-sized; CDR3aa: CASSLQRGGGETQYF; CDR3nt: TGTGCCAGCAGCTTACAGCGGGGGGGCGGCGAGACCCAGTACTTC
j_gene: TRBJ2-1; v_gene: TRBV7-2; d_gene: -; abundance: -; CDR3aa: CASNLFRGGYKEQFF; CDR3nt: TGTGCCAGCAACTTATTTCGCGGAGGCTACAAGGAGCAGTTCTTC
j_gene: TRBJ1-2; v_gene: TRBV7-8; d_gene: -; abundance: many; CDR3aa: CASSLARSGGYTF; CDR3nt: TGTGCCAGCAGCTTAGCGCGGAGCGGTGGCTACACCTTC
j_gene: TRBJ2-3; v_gene: TRBV25-1; d_gene: -; abundance: -; CDR3aa: CASSVSTDTQYF; CDR3nt: TGTGCCAGCAGTGTTAGCACAGATACGCAGTATTTT
j_gene: TRBJ2-3; v_gene: TRBV7-2; d_gene: TRBD2; abundance: many; CDR3aa: CASSLARVRGGPPVRHTQYF; CDR3nt: TGTGCCAGCAGCTTAGCGAGGGTCCGGGGGGGCCCCCCCGTTAGACATACGCAGTATTTT
j_gene: TRBJ2-3; v_gene: TRBV6-2/TRBV6-3; d_gene: -; abundance: many; CDR3aa: CASSFLGGASDTQYF; CDR3nt: TGTGCCAGCAGTTTTTTAGGGGGTGCGTCAGATACGCAGTATTTT
j_gene: TRBJ1-4; v_gene: TRBV7-2; d_gene: TRBD1; abundance: many; CDR3aa: CASSLALGQGLFF; CDR3nt: TGTGCCAGCAGCTTAGCCTTAGGACAGGGCCTGTTTTTT
j_gene: TRBJ1-1; v_gene: TRBV12-3/TRBV12-4; d_gene: -; abundance: many; CDR3aa: CASSRREGNTEAFF; CDR3nt: TGTGCCAGCAGTCGCCGGGAGGGGAACACTGAAGCTTTCTTT
j_gene: TRBJ1-5; v_gene: TRBV4-2; d_gene: -; abundance: -; CDR3aa: CANSQDRGHQPQHF; CDR3nt: TGTGCCAACAGCCAAGATCGTGGACATCAGCCCCAGCATTTT
j_gene: TRBJ2-1; v_gene: TRBV4-3; d_gene: -; abundance: many; CDR3aa: CASSQAGYSFSSYNEQFF; CDR3nt: TGCGCCAGCAGCCAGGCGGGGTACAGCTTTAGCTCCTACAATGAGCAGTTCTTC
j_gene: TRBJ2-1; v_gene: TRBV6-2/TRBV6-3; d_gene: TRBD1; abundance: -; CDR3aa: CASSLGTGFLNEQFF; CDR3nt: TGTGCCAGCAGTCTCGGGACAGGGTTTCTCAATGAGCAGTTCTTC
j_gene: TRBJ2-3; v_gene: TRBV4-3; d_gene: -; abundance: many; CDR3aa: CASSHRGAHTDTQYF; CDR3nt: TGCGCCAGCAGCCACCGCGGGGCCCACACAGATACGCAGTATTTT
j_gene: TRBJ1-5; v_gene: TRBV20-1; d_gene: -; abundance: many; CDR3aa: CSARGGGEQPQHF; CDR3nt: TGCAGTGCTAGAGGGGGGGGCGAACAGCCCCAGCATTTT
j_gene: TRBJ2-7; v_gene: TRBV18; d_gene: TRBD2; abundance: many; CDR3aa: CASSPLRRGTAYEQYF; CDR3nt: TGTGCCAGCTCACCACTGCGGCGGGGGACCGCCTACGAGCAGTACTTC